Shown below are 26 T cell receptor beta chains from a single sample sequenced in a study of CD8+ T cells in alopecia areata. cDNA serving as the sequencing template came from extracted, reverse transcribed RNA. Clones were sequenced by immunoSEQ multiplex PCR, and TCRdb holds only the in-frame ones, with some missing. The table includes more than 4,000 clones, roughly 72% detected once. Sequencing was carried out using skin. Receptors were obtained from a human donor in good health.

This chain connects TRBV9 to TRBJ2-1; no reliable D call. Trimming removed 0 bases at V and 7 bases at J, with 11 bases between. The CDR3 is 14 amino acids. Germline CDR1 and CDR2: SGDLS and YYNGEE. The CDR3 sequence is CASSVEGSPNEQFF. CDR3 nucleotides: TGTGCCAGCAGCGTAGAGGGAAGCCCGAATGAGCAGTTCTTC. Complete variable domain (other parts from reference TRBV9 and TRBJ2-1): DSGVTQTPKHLITATGQRVTLRCSPRSGDLSVYWYQQSLDQGLQFLIQYYNGEERAKGNILERFSAQQFPDLHSELNLSSLELGDSALYFCASSVEGSPNEQFFGPGTRLTVL.

V and J are TRBV19 and TRBJ1-3; tentatively, D is TRBD1 (5 bases). Germline V CDR1 and CDR2: LNHDA, SQIVND (reference sequence). Trimming removed 1 base from V and 2 bases from J, with 15 bases in between. The CDR3 spans 17 residues. CDR3 sequence reads: CASSIVTQDMTGNTIYF. In DNA form, the CDR3 reads TGTGCCAGTAGTATAGTCACTCAGGACATGACTGGAAACACCATATATTTT.

J is TRBJ1-5 and V is TRBV6-5; 8 bases match TRBD1. The CDR3 consists of 15 residues. Germline V gene sequence: CDR1 MNHEY, CDR2 SVGAGI. J gave up 4 bases and V 5 bases, and 7 bases lay outside the gene matches. CDR3 sequence (DNA): TGTGCCAGCAGTGGGAATAACAGGGGGAATCAGCCCCAGCATTTT. The encoded protein is CASSGNNRGNQPQHF.

This clone was seen a handful of times. J is TRBJ2-5 and V is TRBV14, with a tentative D call TRBD1 (6 bases). The V end was cut by 0 bases, the J end by 5 bases, with 10 bases between. This CDR3 has 14 amino acids. Per the germline V gene, CDR1 is SGHDN and CDR2 is FVKESK. The CDR3 here is CASSQDLGAETQYF. The CDR3 nucleotides are TGTGCCAGCAGCCAAGATCTGGGGGCCGAGACCCAGTACTTC.

The rearrangement uses TRBV6-1 and TRBJ2-5, with 12 bases fitting TRBD2. The CDR3 has 15 amino acids. The V and J ends lost 5 bases and 5 bases, in that order; junction bases with no gene match: 6. Germline V CDR1 and CDR2: MNHNS, SASEGT. The CDR3 DNA reads TGTGCCAGCAGTTGGACTAGCGGGGATTCGGAGACCCAGTACTTC. It encodes CASSWTSGDSETQYF.

This clone occurred a few times. This chain joins TRBV15 and TRBJ2-7; 12 bases are a match to TRBD2. The V and J ends lost 7 bases and 1 base, in that order; junction bases with no gene match: 14. The CDR3 totals 18 residues. Germline V gene data show CDR1 as LNHNV and CDR2 as YYDKDF (reference sequence). In DNA, the CDR3 is TGTGCCACCAACCCACCGGGACTAGCGGGCTCCGGTTCCTACGAGCAGTACTTC. Protein product: CATNPPGLAGSGSYEQYF.

This chain uses TRBV11-2 with TRBJ2-5; unclear D gene. CDR1 and CDR2 (germline): SGHAT, FQNNGV. The CDR3 is 12 amino acids. V lost 4 bases to trimming and J lost 3 bases, with 6 bases between them. This CDR3 reads CASSWAKETQYF. CDR3 sequence (DNA): TGTGCCAGCAGCTGGGCGAAAGAGACCCAGTACTTC. Filled out from reference TRBV11-2 and TRBJ2-5, the complete variable domain reads EAGVAQSPRYKIIEKRQSVAFWCNPISGHATLYWYQQILGQGPKLLIQFQNNGVVDDSQLPKDRFSAERLKGVDSTLKIQPAKLEDSAVYLCASSWAKETQYFGPGTRLLVL.

A remark on this clone: The sample holds other DNA sequences that translate to the same CDR3. The V call is TRBV18, the J call TRBJ1-1; 8 bases are shared with TRBD1. V lost 3 bases, J lost 1 base, and 1 base stayed unmatched. The CDR3 runs to 14 residues. CDR1 is KGHSH and CDR2 is LQKENI in the germline V gene. The CDR3 DNA sequence: TGTGCCAGCTCACCCACAGGGGGGAACACTGAAGCTTTCTTT. Its protein product is CASSPTGGNTEAFF.

The chain employs TRBV5-5 and TRBJ2-1; the match to TRBD1 covers 7 bases. Germline lookup yields CDR1 SGHKS and CDR2 YYEKEE (reference sequence). V trimming: 7 bases; J trimming: 9 bases; junction bases outside the gene matches: 16. The CDR3 loop spans 15 amino acids. The CDR3 loop reads CASSSTGRIMGEQFF. The CDR3 coding sequence is TGTGCCAGCTCTTCGACAGGGAGAATAATGGGTGAGCAGTTCTTC.

The chain recombines TRBV29-1 with TRBJ2-1; a weak D match, TRBD2 (5 bases). Trimming pared 0 bases from V and 7 bases from J, leaving 16 bases between. The CDR3 runs to 15 residues. Germline V lookup: CDR1 SQVTM, CDR2 ANQGSEA. The CDR3 protein is CSVEDAGGPWNEQFF. The CDR3, as DNA: TGCAGCGTTGAAGATGCTGGCGGGCCTTGGAATGAGCAGTTCTTC.

This clone occurred a few times. J is TRBJ2-1 and V is TRBV10-2; D gene unclear. The CDR3 consists of 13 residues. The V and J ends lost 5 bases and 6 bases respectively, with 11 bases between them. Germline CDR1 reads WSHSY; CDR2 reads SAAADI. DNA for the CDR3: TGCGCCAGCAGTTCTTTAGGGTCCAATGAGCAGTTCTTC. This translates into CASSSLGSNEQFF.

The chain carries TRBV29-1 and TRBJ2-3; the D call may be TRBD1 or TRBD2 (5 bases each). The V end lost 4 bases, the J end lost 2 bases, and 25 bases lay between the germline ends. Germline lookup yields CDR1 SQVTM and CDR2 ANQGSEA. The CDR3 contains 18 residues. CDR3 region: CSVVGTEGPQTITDTQYF. DNA for the CDR3: TGCAGCGTTGTAGGGACCGAGGGACCCCAGACGATCACAGATACGCAGTATTTT.

This chain uses TRBV7-7 with TRBJ1-1; 8 nucleotides line up with TRBD1. Trimming at V came to 7 bases and at J to 0 bases, leaving 13 bases not matched to a gene. CDR1 SSHAT and CDR2 FNYEAQ come from the germline V gene (reference sequence). This CDR3 contains 17 residues. CDR3 protein: CASIPSGTGYMNTEAFF. CDR3 in DNA: TGTGCCAGCATCCCCAGCGGGACAGGCTACATGAACACTGAAGCTTTCTTT.

The chain links TRBV2 to TRBJ1-1; TRBD1 matches at 9 bases. Germline V gives CDR1 SNHLY, CDR2 FYNNEI. Trimming at V came to 4 bases and at J to 0 bases, leaving 6 bases not matched to a gene. There are 16 residues in the CDR3. CDR3 in DNA: TGTGCCAGCAGTGTGGGACAGGGAAGGATGAACACTGAAGCTTTCTTT. Translation: CASSVGQGRMNTEAFF.

The count of this clone is one. The chain has TRBV28 and TRBJ2-7, with 9 bases fitting TRBD2. This CDR3 has 18 residues. J gave up 5 bases and V 7 bases, and 21 bases lay outside the gene matches. Germline-derived CDR1 and CDR2 are MDHEN and SYDVKM. Here the CDR3 reads CASTLSGGLARGGNEQYF. CDR3 coding DNA: TGTGCCAGCACCCTATCGGGGGGACTAGCCCGAGGGGGGAACGAGCAGTACTTC.

This clone was counted only a few times. The genes are TRBV4-1 and TRBJ1-5; no definite D call. CDR3 length equals 13 residues. Per the germline V gene, CDR1 is MGHRA and CDR2 is YSYEKL. Trimming pared 4 bases from V and 4 bases from J, leaving 8 bases between. The CDR3 is CASSLWQNQPQHF. The DNA for the CDR3 is TGCGCCAGCAGCCTTTGGCAGAATCAGCCCCAGCATTTT.

This clone was seen only a few times. The CDR3 loop reads CASSQDRARTGMTGANVLTF. CDR3 in DNA: TGCGCCAGCAGCCAAGATCGGGCGCGGACAGGGATGACTGGGGCCAACGTCCTGACTTTC. This chain uses TRBV4-1 with TRBJ2-6, with 8 bases that match TRBD1. Germline assignment: CDR1 MGHRA and CDR2 YSYEKL. Trimming at V came to 0 bases and at J to 2 bases, leaving 12 bases not matched to a gene. The CDR3 loop spans 20 amino acids.

Turning to this clone: A far larger clone is a single base away, which makes a read error likely. Written as DNA, the CDR3 is TGTGCCAGCTGGGCGGGAGAAAAAAACATTCAGTACTTC. It yields the protein CASWAGEKNIQYF. V gene TRBV2 combines with J gene TRBJ2-4, with 7 bases fitting TRBD2. The CDR3 spans 13 residues. J was trimmed by 4 bases and V by 8 bases; bases with no gene match: 5. The germline V gene has CDR1 SNHLY and CDR2 FYNNEI.

CDR3 in amino acids: CASSPLDYNEQFF. CDR3 nucleotide sequence: TGTGCCAGCTCACCACTAGACTACAATGAGCAGTTCTTC. V and J are TRBV18 and TRBJ2-1; no clear D gene. Trimming took 1 base from V and 3 from J, leaving 4 bases between them. Germline V lookup: CDR1 KGHSH, CDR2 LQKENI. The CDR3 loop spans 13 amino acids.

This clone was counted only a few times. This rearrangement joins TRBV6-6 to TRBJ2-1; D may be TRBD2 (6 bases). Trimming stripped 7 bases from V and 6 bases from J, with 16 bases between. The CDR3 is 14 amino acids. CDR1 MNHNY and CDR2 SVGAGI come from the germline V gene (reference sequence). CDR3 sequence reads: CASTLSGSGNEQFF. Written as DNA, the CDR3 is TGTGCCAGCACCCTCAGTGGTAGCGGCAATGAGCAGTTCTTC.

This clone qualifies as large. The gene calls are TRBV5-4 and TRBJ2-2; unclear D gene. V was pared by 4 bases and J by 0 bases, with 13 bases between. The germline gives CDR1 SGHNT, CDR2 YYREEE (reference sequence). The CDR3 is 16 amino acids. DNA of the CDR3: TGTGCCAGCAGCCCGGGCCAGGCTGCGAACACCGGGGAGCTGTTTTTT. Protein: CASSPGQAANTGELFF.

This clone has only a few counts. This chain links TRBV27 with TRBJ2-3, with 10 bases that match TRBD2. The V segment lost 5 bases and the J segment 2 bases; nucleotides outside the gene matches: 7. CDR1 is MNHEY, CDR2 SMNVEV, per germline (reference sequence). The CDR3 sequence is 16 residues long. The CDR3 sequence: CASSDYSGRITDTQYF. The CDR3, as DNA: TGTGCCAGCAGTGACTATAGCGGGAGGATCACAGATACGCAGTATTTT.

The chain recombines TRBV19 with TRBJ1-5; D gene unclear. V gave up 7 bases and J gave up 4 bases, with 14 bases separating them. Germline assignment: CDR1 LNHDA and CDR2 SQIVND (reference sequence). CDR3 size: 14 residues. This CDR3 is CASNLGGKNQPQHF. CDR3 sequence (DNA): TGTGCCAGTAATTTGGGAGGCAAAAATCAGCCCCAGCATTTT.

The chain carries TRBV7-6 and TRBJ1-2; a weak D match, TRBD1 (6 bases). Germline assignment: CDR1 SGHVS and CDR2 FNYEAQ. The CDR3 spans 14 residues. Trimming stripped 1 base from V and 2 bases from J, with 8 bases between. CDR3 region: CASSLGGGNYGYTF. The CDR3 bases are TGTGCCAGCAGCTTAGGTGGGGGCAACTATGGCTACACCTTC.

V and J are TRBV18 and TRBJ2-5; TRBD1 is a possible D gene (5 bases). V lost 2 bases and J 1 base, leaving 8 bases between the germline ends. Germline loops: CDR1 KGHSH, CDR2 LQKENI. CDR3 length: 14 residues. The CDR3 loop is CASSPRQGQETQYF. The CDR3 DNA reads TGTGCCAGCTCACCAAGGCAGGGCCAAGAGACCCAGTACTTC.

The chain employs TRBV19 and TRBJ2-1; weak D call: TRBD1 (6 bases). V was trimmed by 2 bases and J by 6 bases, leaving 8 bases between them. Germline values: CDR1 LNHDA, CDR2 SQIVND (reference sequence). There are 13 residues in the CDR3. The CDR3 loop is CASSIKQGNEQFF. The CDR3 DNA reads as TGTGCCAGTAGTATAAAACAGGGCAATGAGCAGTTCTTC.